The text below deals with one T cell receptor beta chain. Study processing details: Reference gene primers were amplified, and this amplification served to estimate nucleated cell counts. Sequencing was performed with immunoSEQ multiplex PCR; in TCRdb, only in-frame clones are kept and a portion is missing. V and J calls and clone size are those listed in that table; D and trimming were worked out from the DNA. The sample contains about 350,000 clones, roughly 86% of which appear only once. The record originates from a study of blood T cell repertoires in COVID-19. Study at large: Specimens from acute and convalescent COVID-19 originated in the United States, Italy and Spain. Sources were T cells, B-cell-depleted T cells, or PBMCs; the material itself was cDNA or gDNA.

This CDR3 comprises 15 residues. With 4 bases removed from V and 10 bases from J, the gap between germline ends came to 22 bases. Germline-derived CDR1 and CDR2 are LGHNA and YSLEER. The TCR was taken from a woman between 25 and 40 years old who had recovered from COVID-19. The sample consisted of PBMCs or T cells enriched from blood (not recorded which). The genes are TRBV4-3 and TRBJ1-2; D might be TRBD1 (6 bases). The CDR3 loop reads CASSRFRDTFASYTF. CDR3 DNA sequence: TGCGCCAGCAGCCGATTCCGGGACACCTTCGCTTCCTACACCTTC.